Each of the 22 T cell receptor beta chains below was sequenced from the same sample in a study of yellow fever vaccine responses in identical twins. MiXCR, applied by TCRdb to the RT-PCR reads, yields one record per CDR3 protein. The sample carries more than 1,000 distinct CDR3 sequences, around 82% recorded once. The sample consisted of T cells from blood (PBMCs), unsorted or a sorted subset (not recorded which), taken before or after yellow fever vaccination (not recorded which). All receptors come from a female donor who received the yellow fever vaccine.

The chain uses TRBV19 and TRBJ2-2; maybe TRBD1 (6 bases). The V end was cut by 6 bases, the J end by 7 bases, with 15 bases between. Germline V gene data show CDR1 as LNHDA and CDR2 as SQIVND (reference sequence). The CDR3 length is 14 residues. The CDR3 loop is CASRRQEEIGELFF. CDR3 in DNA: TGTGCCAGTAGAAGACAGGAGGAAATCGGGGAGCTGTTTTTT.

The genes are TRBV11-3 and TRBJ2-4; D unresolved. V gave up 10 bases and J gave up 1 base, with 11 bases separating them. The CDR3 is made up of 13 amino acids. Germline values: CDR1 SGHNT, CDR2 YENEEA. CDR3 sequence (DNA): TGTGCCACCAAGCAGTGGGCCAAAAACATTCAGTACTTC. This sequence encodes CATKQWAKNIQYF.

The V gene is TRBV6-1, the J gene TRBJ2-7, with 7 bases that match TRBD1. CDR1 is MNHNS, CDR2 SASEGT, per germline. The CDR3 sequence is 14 residues long. After removal of 5 bases from V and 3 bases from J, the junction contained 7 bases not matched to a gene. The CDR3 reads CASSPGTEYYEQYF. The CDR3 DNA reads TGTGCCAGCAGTCCAGGGACAGAGTACTACGAGCAGTACTTC.

Only one count was recorded for this clonotype. CDR3 in DNA: TGCGCCAGCAGTGGACATTCACAGCCCCAGCATTTT. As protein: CASSGHSQPQHF. This chain connects TRBV10-1 to TRBJ1-5; D is unclear. Trimming removed 4 bases at V and 7 bases at J, with 8 bases between. CDR3 length equals 12 residues. Germline CDR1 WNHNN, CDR2 SYGVQD (reference sequence).

The chain uses TRBV2 and TRBJ1-1; D possibly corresponds to TRBD1 (5 bases). Germline V gene sequence: CDR1 SNHLY, CDR2 FYNNEI. CDR3 length: 13 residues. The V end was cut by 8 bases, the J end by 4 bases, with 14 bases between. In DNA form, the CDR3 reads TGTGCCAGCGGCCGACAGAGGGGCACTGAAGCTTTCTTT. Translated: CASGRQRGTEAFF.

The chain links TRBV10-1 to TRBJ1-1, with D maybe TRBD1 (5 bases). The V gene lost 0 bases and the J gene lost 0 bases, with 8 bases spanning the gap. Germline V gene data show CDR1 as WNHNN and CDR2 as SYGVQD (reference sequence). This CDR3 comprises 15 residues. The CDR3 region is CASSESRQLNTEAFF. CDR3 DNA: TGCGCCAGCAGTGAGTCTCGACAGCTGAACACTGAAGCTTTCTTT.

The V and J genes are TRBV5-1 and TRBJ2-7, with D unclear. The CDR3 sequence is 13 residues long. Trimming removed 0 bases at V and 6 bases at J, with 10 bases between. Germline CDR1 reads SGHRS; CDR2 reads YFSETQ. The CDR3 region has the DNA TGCGCCAGCAGCTTGGAAGGGCTCCTCGAGCAGTACTTC. Protein product: CASSLEGLLEQYF.

This clonotype was picked up a small number of times. V gene TRBV4-3 combines with J gene TRBJ2-3; the D is unclear. This CDR3 is built from 16 residues. V was cut by 0 bases and J by 2 bases, with 12 bases left in between. Germline V CDR1 and CDR2: LGHNA, YSLEER. CDR3 protein: CASSQDLGGVTDTQYF. The CDR3 region has the DNA TGCGCCAGCAGCCAAGATCTGGGTGGAGTCACAGATACGCAGTATTTT.

The chain joins TRBV29-1 to TRBJ1-2, with 7 bases identical to TRBD1. The CDR3 extends over 17 amino acids. After removal of 3 bases from V and 5 bases from J, the junction contained 18 bases not matched to a gene. Germline loops: CDR1 SQVTM, CDR2 ANQGSEA. The CDR3 here is CSVEKPRQGKVRYGYTF. The CDR3 DNA is TGCAGCGTTGAGAAGCCGCGACAGGGAAAAGTTCGATATGGCTACACCTTC.

The V and J genes are TRBV11-1 and TRBJ1-1; D may be TRBD1 (6 bases). CDR3 length: 14 amino acids. The germline V gene encodes CDR1 SGHAT and CDR2 FQDESV (reference sequence). The V end lost 5 bases, the J end lost 0 bases, and 10 bases lay between the germline ends. The CDR3 here is CASSLGQMNTEAFF. DNA of the CDR3: TGTGCCAGCAGCCTCGGACAGATGAACACTGAAGCTTTCTTT.

V usage is TRBV10-3 and J usage is TRBJ1-6; D unclear. The CDR3 consists of 18 residues. The germline gives CDR1 ENHRY, CDR2 SYGVKD. Trimming took off 3 bases at V and 0 bases at J, with 15 bases between the two ends. This chain's CDR3 is CAISDGSTVYSYNSPLHF. CDR3 sequence (DNA): TGTGCCATCAGTGATGGCAGCACCGTCTACTCCTATAATTCACCCCTCCACTTT.

The chain links TRBV20-1 to TRBJ2-7; TRBD2 matches 11 bases. The junction had 4 bases not matched to a gene; V was cut back by 4 bases and J by 2 bases. The germline V gene has CDR1 DFQATT and CDR2 SNEGSKA (reference sequence). CDR3 length equals 14 residues. CDR3 bases: TGCAGTGCTACGGGACTAGCGGAGACCTACGAGCAGTACGTC. It is translated as CSATGLAETYEQYV.

V is TRBV12-3 or TRBV12-4 and J is TRBJ2-5, with D possibly being TRBD1 (5 bases). The CDR3 contains 11 residues. V was trimmed by 5 bases and J by 11 bases, leaving 12 bases between them. CDR3 nucleotides: TGTGCCAGCAGTAACGACAGTCCTCAGTACTTC. As protein: CASSNDSPQYF.

This clonotype was picked up one time. This chain uses TRBV4-1 with TRBJ1-1, with 8 bases lining up with TRBD1. V dropped 1 base and J dropped 7; count of bases not matched to a gene: 8. The CDR3 contains 15 residues. Germline V CDR1 and CDR2: MGHRA, YSYEKL. The CDR3 sequence: CASSQGEGTGREAFF. CDR3 nucleotides: TGCGCCAGCAGCCAAGGGGAAGGGACAGGTCGTGAAGCTTTCTTT.

This rearrangement joins TRBV30 to TRBJ1-1, with D perhaps TRBD1 (6 bases). Trimming took off 3 bases at V and 6 bases at J, with 14 bases between the two ends. Per the germline V gene, CDR1 is GTSNPN and CDR2 is SVGIG (reference sequence). The CDR3 is 13 amino acids. The CDR3 region is CAWSRTVSAEAFF. CDR3 DNA sequence: TGTGCCTGGAGCCGGACAGTTAGCGCTGAAGCTTTCTTT.

V and J are TRBV10-1 and TRBJ1-1; D perhaps matches TRBD1 (5 bases). The CDR3 spans 15 residues. V gave up 3 bases and J gave up 4 bases, with 15 bases separating them. Germline CDR1 WNHNN, CDR2 SYGVQD (reference sequence). As DNA, the CDR3 is TGCGCCAGCAGTGACCTCCCGCGGGGCGGCACTGAAGCTTTCTTT. Protein sequence: CASSDLPRGGTEAFF.

This clonotype was detected only once. The chain recombines TRBV5-4 with TRBJ2-4; TRBD2 matches 11 bases. The V gene end was trimmed by 4 bases and the J gene end by 3 bases; junction bases not matched to a gene: 6. Per the germline V gene, CDR1 is SGHNT and CDR2 is YYREEE (reference sequence). The CDR3 consists of 16 residues. CDR3 coding DNA: TGTGCCAGCAGCGGGGGGACTAGCGGATACAAAAACATTCAGTACTTC. Its translation is CASSGGTSGYKNIQYF.

The V call is TRBV6-2 or TRBV6-3, the J call TRBJ2-2; D is unresolved. The CDR3 is 19 amino acids. Between the trimmed V and J ends, which lost 0 bases and 0 bases, there was a span of 17 bases. Germline values: CDR1 MNHEY, CDR2 SVGEGT. CDR3 sequence: CASSYSLDPQFANTGELFF. CDR3 DNA: TGTGCCAGCAGTTACTCATTGGACCCCCAGTTCGCGAACACCGGGGAGCTGTTTTTT.

The V and J genes are TRBV11-1 and TRBJ2-1; tentative D call: TRBD2 (6 bases). The germline CDR1 and CDR2 sequences are SGHAT and FQDESV (reference sequence). Trimming removed 5 bases from V and 7 bases from J, with 21 bases in between. The CDR3 is 16 residues long. CDR3 bases: TGTGCCAGCAGCCCCCGGCCCCGAAGGGCGGGAAATGAGCAGTTCTTC. Translated: CASSPRPRRAGNEQFF.

The chain has TRBV29-1 and TRBJ2-1; D remains ambiguous. V was pared by 3 bases and J by 12 bases, with 9 bases between. This CDR3 contains 10 residues. CDR1 and CDR2 (germline): SQVTM, ANQGSEA. In DNA form, the CDR3 reads TGCAGCGTTGAGCGTTGGGGGCAGTTCTTC. The encoded protein is CSVERWGQFF.

The chain recombines TRBV4-2 with TRBJ1-3; D is uncertain. This CDR3 region has 13 residues. Germline CDR1 LGHNA, CDR2 YNFKEQ. Between the trimmed V and J ends, which lost 1 base and 8 bases, there was a span of 9 bases. The CDR3 sequence is CASSQGRADTIYF. CDR3 sequence (DNA): TGTGCCAGCAGCCAAGGGAGGGCGGACACCATATATTTT.

The DNA of the CDR3 is TGTGCCAGCAGCTCGAAGACGGGACAGGGAACCTACGAGCAGTACTTC. This gives the protein CASSSKTGQGTYEQYF. The chain recombines TRBV11-1 with TRBJ2-7; 9 bases are a match to TRBD1. The germline gives CDR1 SGHAT, CDR2 FQDESV (reference sequence). CDR3 length: 16 residues. Germline trimming cut 4 bases from V and 2 bases from J; bases unmatched to any gene: 9.